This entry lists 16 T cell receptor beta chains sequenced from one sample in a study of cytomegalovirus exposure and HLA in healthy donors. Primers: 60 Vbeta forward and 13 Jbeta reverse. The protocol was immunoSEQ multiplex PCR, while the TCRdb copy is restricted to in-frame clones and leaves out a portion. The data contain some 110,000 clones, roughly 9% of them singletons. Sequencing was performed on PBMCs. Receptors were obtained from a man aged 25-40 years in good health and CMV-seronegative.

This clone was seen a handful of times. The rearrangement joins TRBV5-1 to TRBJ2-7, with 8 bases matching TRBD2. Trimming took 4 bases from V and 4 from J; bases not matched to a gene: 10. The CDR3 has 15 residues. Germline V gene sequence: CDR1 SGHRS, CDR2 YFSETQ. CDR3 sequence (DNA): TGCGCCAGCAGCCCGGAGACTAGCGTCTCTTACGAGCAGTACTTC. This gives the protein CASSPETSVSYEQYF.

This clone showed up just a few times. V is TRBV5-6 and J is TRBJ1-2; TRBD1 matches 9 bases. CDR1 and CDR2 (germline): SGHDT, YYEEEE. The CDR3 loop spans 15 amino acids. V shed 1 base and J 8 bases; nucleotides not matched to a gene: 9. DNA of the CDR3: TGTGCCAGCAGCTTGACTGGGACAGGGAAAGGGGGCTACACCTTC. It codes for CASSLTGTGKGGYTF. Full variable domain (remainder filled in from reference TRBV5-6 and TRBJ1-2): DAGVTQSPTHLIKTRGQQVTLRCSPKSGHDTVSWYQQALGQGPQFIFQYYEEEERQRGNFPDRFSGHQFPNYSSELNVNALLLGDSALYLCASSLTGTGKGGYTFGSGTRLTVV.

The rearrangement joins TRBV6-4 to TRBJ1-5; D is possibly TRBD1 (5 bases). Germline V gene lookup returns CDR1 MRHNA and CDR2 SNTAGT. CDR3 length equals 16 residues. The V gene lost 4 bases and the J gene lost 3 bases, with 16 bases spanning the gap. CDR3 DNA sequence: TGTGCCAGCAGTGTCGACGGGGGGAACAACAATCAGCCCCAGCATTTT. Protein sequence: CASSVDGGNNNQPQHF.

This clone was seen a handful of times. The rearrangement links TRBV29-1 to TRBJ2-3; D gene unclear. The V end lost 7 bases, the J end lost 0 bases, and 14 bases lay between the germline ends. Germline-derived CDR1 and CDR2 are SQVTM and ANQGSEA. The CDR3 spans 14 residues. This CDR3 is CSGGDRPSTDTQYF. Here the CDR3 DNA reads TGCAGCGGCGGCGATCGACCCAGCACAGATACGCAGTATTTT.

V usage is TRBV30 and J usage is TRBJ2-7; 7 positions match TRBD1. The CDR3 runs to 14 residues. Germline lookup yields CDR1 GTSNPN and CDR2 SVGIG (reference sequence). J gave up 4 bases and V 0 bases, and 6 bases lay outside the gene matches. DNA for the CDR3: TGTGCCTGGAGTGTGGGACAGATAAGGTACGAGCAGTACTTC. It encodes CAWSVGQIRYEQYF.

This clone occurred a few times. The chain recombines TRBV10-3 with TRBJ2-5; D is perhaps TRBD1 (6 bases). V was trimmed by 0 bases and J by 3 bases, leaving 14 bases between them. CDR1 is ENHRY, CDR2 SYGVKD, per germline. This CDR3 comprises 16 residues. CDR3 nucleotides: TGTGCCATCAGTGAGTCGGGAAGGGGGATCGAAGAGACCCAGTACTTC. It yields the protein CAISESGRGIEETQYF.

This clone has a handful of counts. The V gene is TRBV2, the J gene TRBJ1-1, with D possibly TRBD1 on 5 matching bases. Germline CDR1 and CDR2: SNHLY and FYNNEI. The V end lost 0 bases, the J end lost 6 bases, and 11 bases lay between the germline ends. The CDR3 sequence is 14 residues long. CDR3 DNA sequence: TGTGCCAGCAGTGAAGCCGGGGGAAGTCCTGAAGCTTTCTTT. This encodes CASSEAGGSPEAFF.

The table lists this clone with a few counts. CDR3 sequence: CASSPTSGVWGNNSPLHF. CDR3 in DNA: TGTGCCAGCAGCCCCACCAGCGGGGTATGGGGAAATAATTCACCCCTCCACTTT. The rearrangement uses TRBV5-6 and TRBJ1-6; D call uncertain. CDR1 SGHDT and CDR2 YYEEEE come from the germline V gene. The CDR3 length is 18 residues. V lost 4 bases to trimming and J lost 5 bases, with 22 bases between them.

The chain's CDR3 is CASSLEVLASSYEQYF. The DNA of the CDR3 is TGCGCCAGCAGCCTTGAGGTACTCGCCAGCTCCTACGAGCAGTACTTC. This sequence joins TRBV4-1 and TRBJ2-7, with unresolved D. V was cut by 4 bases and J by 0 bases, with 16 bases left in between. Germline V gene data show CDR1 as MGHRA and CDR2 as YSYEKL. The CDR3 is 16 amino acids.

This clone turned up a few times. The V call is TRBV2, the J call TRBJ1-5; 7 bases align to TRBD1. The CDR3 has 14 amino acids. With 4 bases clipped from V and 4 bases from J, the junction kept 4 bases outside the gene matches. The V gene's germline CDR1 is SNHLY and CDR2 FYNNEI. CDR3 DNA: TGTGCCAGCAGTGGGGACAGAAATAATCAGCCCCAGCATTTT. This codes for CASSGDRNNQPQHF.

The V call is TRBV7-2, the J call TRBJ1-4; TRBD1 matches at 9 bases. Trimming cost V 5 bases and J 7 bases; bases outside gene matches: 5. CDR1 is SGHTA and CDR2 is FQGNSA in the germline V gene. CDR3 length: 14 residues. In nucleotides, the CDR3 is TGTGCCAGCAGCGGAGACAGGGGGGTTGAAAAACTGTTTTTT. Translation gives CASSGDRGVEKLFF.

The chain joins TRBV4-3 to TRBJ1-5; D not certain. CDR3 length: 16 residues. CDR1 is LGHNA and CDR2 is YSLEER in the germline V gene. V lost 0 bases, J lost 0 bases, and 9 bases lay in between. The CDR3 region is CASSQESSNSNQPQHF. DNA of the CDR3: TGCGCCAGCAGCCAAGAGTCGAGTAATAGCAATCAGCCCCAGCATTTT.

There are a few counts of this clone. Written as DNA, the CDR3 is TGTGCCAGCTCACTAGGACAGGGAACCTACGAGCAGTACTTC. Translation: CASSLGQGTYEQYF. V gene TRBV18 combines with J gene TRBJ2-7, with TRBD1 matching 8 bases. This CDR3 region has 14 residues. Germline CDR1 reads KGHSH; CDR2 reads LQKENI. With 4 bases clipped from V and 2 bases from J, the junction kept 4 bases outside the gene matches. The entire variable domain, with the rest obtained from reference TRBV18 and TRBJ2-7, is as follows: NAGVMQNPRHLVRRRGQEARLRCSPMKGHSHVYWYRQLPEEGLKFMVYLQKENIIDESGMPKERFSAEFPKEGPSILRIQQVVRGDSAAYFCASSLGQGTYEQYFGPGTRLTVT.

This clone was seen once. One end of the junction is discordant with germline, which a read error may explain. CDR3: CASSLDWGDNSPLPF. In nucleotides, the CDR3 is TGTGCCAGCAGCTTGGATTGGGGGGATAATTCACCCCTCCCCTTT. The rearrangement uses TRBV5-6 and TRBJ1-6; possible D gene TRBD1, 5 bases. CDR1 and CDR2 (germline): SGHDT, YYEEEE. CDR3 length: 15 amino acids.

The CDR3 loop is CASSPGRPSGEKLFF. The DNA for the CDR3 is TGTGCCAGCAGTCCCGGGAGACCCAGCGGCGAAAAACTGTTTTTT. The gene calls are TRBV27 and TRBJ1-4; no firm D call. CDR1 and CDR2 from the germline V gene are MNHEY and SMNVEV (reference sequence). CDR3 length: 15 amino acids. V was shortened by 5 bases and J by 8 bases, with 18 bases between the two germline ends.

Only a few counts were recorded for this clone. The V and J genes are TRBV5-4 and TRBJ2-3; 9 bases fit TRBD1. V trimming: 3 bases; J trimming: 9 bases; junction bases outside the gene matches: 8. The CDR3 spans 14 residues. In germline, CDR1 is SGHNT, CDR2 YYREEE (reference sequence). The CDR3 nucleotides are TGTGCCAGCAGCTCGCGGGACAGGGACCTGACGCAGTATTTT. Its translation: CASSSRDRDLTQYF.